The sequence of this T cell receptor beta chain was determined in a study of a mutant IDH1 vaccine in newly diagnosed glioma. The wider study: Vaccination was launched 4-6 weeks after radiotherapy alone, or with temozolomide cycles. Therapy received beforehand was radiotherapy, temozolomide, or both, with most patients given both.

About this clone itself: Its specificity is not known.

Here immunoSEQ multiplex PCR was the method, and the copy in TCRdb shows in-frame clones only, minus some. The sample holds 35,000 to 55,000 clones, 81% seen once. The ends were cut back, 6 bases at V and 4 bases at J, with 23 bases in the middle. Germline V gene sequence: CDR1 SGHRS, CDR2 YFSETQ. The CDR3 is 16 residues long. The time point is: week 35, safety follow-up. All doses held 300 ug of mutant IDH1 20-mer peptide, with topical imiquimod. At weeks 1, 3, 5, 7, 11, 15, 19 and 23, patients received a vaccination, eight in all. This receptor was identified in a woman between 40 and 55 years old with glioma. Some clones in this sample may be carry-over from other donors' samples. The chain recombines TRBV5-1 with TRBJ2-7; D may be TRBD1 (6 bases). Material: PBMCs, obtained from a glioma patient whose treatment included an IDH1 peptide vaccine. CDR3 residues: CASTNPSPDRRYEQYF. The CDR3 DNA follows: TGCGCCAGCACGAACCCTAGCCCCGACAGGAGATACGAGCAGTACTTC.